This T cell receptor beta chain came from a study of T cells expressing NK-cell markers. TCRdb reworked the 5' RACE reads into one entry per CDR3 protein, no DNA. Across about 550,000 distinct CDR3 sequences, the top ten clones capture approximately 3.6% of the sample. Study results and caveats: About six donors carried dominant NKG2C+ clonotypes that made up about 1.0-7.0% of their CD8+ T cells.

The CDR3 length is 14 residues. Comments on this clonotype: Its antigen is unknown.

This chain connects TRBV12-3 or TRBV12-4 to TRBJ1-2; TCRdb's assignment of TRBD1 cannot be checked, as there is no DNA. The sequenced sample was blood T cells: a sorted CD56 or NKG2C T cell subset, CD4+ or CD8+ T cells, or bulk PBMC T cells (not recorded which). The TCR sequence derives from a man aged 18-30 years in good health. CDR3 residues: CASSSPGLPDGYTF.